This T cell receptor (beta chain) was identified during a study of T cells after yellow fever vaccination. About the study: Some fractions had low cell numbers, and these were prepared with SMART-Seq v4 Ultra Low Input. Study-level points and caveats: Weaker overall, the secondary response nonetheless peaked faster (day 5 versus 15).

Generation of TCR cDNA used 5'RACE template switching (which added a universal primer site and UMIs). TCRdb used MiXCR to reprocess the 5' RACE reads, holding one entry per CDR3 protein. The sample consists of almost 600,000 distinct CDR3 sequences, approximately 13% of them appearing once. This clonotype came up a few times. Antigen unknown. The junction had 11 bases not matched to a gene; V was cut back by 5 bases and J by 7 bases. Per the germline V gene, CDR1 is LNHDA and CDR2 is SQIVND (reference sequence). The CDR3 covers 16 residues. The TCR sequence derives from a man under 40 who received the YFV17D yellow fever vaccine. The V and J genes are TRBV19 and TRBJ2-4, with 10 bases aligning to TRBD1. The material was PBMCs, obtained on the day of the yellow fever booster vaccination. The CDR3: CASSDRQGAERNIQYF. The CDR3 DNA is TGTGCCAGTAGTGACCGACAGGGGGCAGAGAGGAACATTCAGTACTTC.